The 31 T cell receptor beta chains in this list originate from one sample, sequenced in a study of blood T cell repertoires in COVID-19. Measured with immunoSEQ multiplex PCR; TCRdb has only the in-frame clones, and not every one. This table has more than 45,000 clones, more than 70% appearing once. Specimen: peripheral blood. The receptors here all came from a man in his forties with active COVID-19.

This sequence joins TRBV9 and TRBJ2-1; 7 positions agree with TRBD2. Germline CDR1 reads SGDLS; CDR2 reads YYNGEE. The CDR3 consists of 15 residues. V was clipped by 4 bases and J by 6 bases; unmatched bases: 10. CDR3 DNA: TGTGCCAGCAGCCCCAGAGGCGGGAGAAGCAATGAGCAGTTCTTC. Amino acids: CASSPRGGRSNEQFF.

The CDR3 sequence: CASSSQGYGYTF. The CDR3 coding sequence is TGTGCCAGCAGTTCACAGGGATATGGCTACACCTTC. The chain combines TRBV12-3 or TRBV12-4 with TRBJ1-2, with D possibly matching TRBD1 (6 bases). This CDR3 spans 12 amino acids. V was shortened by 4 bases and J by 5 bases, with 8 bases between the two germline ends.

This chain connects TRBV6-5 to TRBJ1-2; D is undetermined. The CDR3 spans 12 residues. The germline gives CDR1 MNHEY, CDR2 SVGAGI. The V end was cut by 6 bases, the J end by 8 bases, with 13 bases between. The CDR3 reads CASRRDTVGYTF. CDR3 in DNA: TGTGCCAGCAGGAGAGACACCGTAGGCTACACCTTC.

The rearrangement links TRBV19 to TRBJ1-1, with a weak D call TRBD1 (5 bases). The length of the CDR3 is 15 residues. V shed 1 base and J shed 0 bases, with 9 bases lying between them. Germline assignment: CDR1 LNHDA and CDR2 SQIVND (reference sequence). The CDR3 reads CASSIGTSLNTEAFF. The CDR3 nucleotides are TGTGCCAGTAGTATAGGGACAAGCTTGAACACTGAAGCTTTCTTT.

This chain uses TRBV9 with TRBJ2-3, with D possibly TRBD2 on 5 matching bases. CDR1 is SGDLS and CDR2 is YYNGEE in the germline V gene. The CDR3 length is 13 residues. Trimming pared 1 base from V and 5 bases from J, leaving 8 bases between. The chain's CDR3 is CASSVSGEDTQYF. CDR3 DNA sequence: TGTGCCAGCAGCGTAAGCGGTGAAGATACGCAGTATTTT.

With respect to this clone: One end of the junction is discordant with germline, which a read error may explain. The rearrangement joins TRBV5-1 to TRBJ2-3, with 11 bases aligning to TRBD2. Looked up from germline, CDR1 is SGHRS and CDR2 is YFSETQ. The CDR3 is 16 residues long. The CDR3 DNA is TGCGCCAGCAGTTTGGGAGGACTAGCGGGTACAGATACGCAGTATTTT. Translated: CASSLGGLAGTDTQYF.

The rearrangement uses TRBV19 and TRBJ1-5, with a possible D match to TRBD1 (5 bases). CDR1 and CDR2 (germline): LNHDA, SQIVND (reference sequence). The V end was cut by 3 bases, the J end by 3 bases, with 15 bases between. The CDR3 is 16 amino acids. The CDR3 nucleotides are TGTGCCAGTAGTATCGGACATTCGGTTTACAATCAGCCCCAGCATTTT. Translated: CASSIGHSVYNQPQHF.

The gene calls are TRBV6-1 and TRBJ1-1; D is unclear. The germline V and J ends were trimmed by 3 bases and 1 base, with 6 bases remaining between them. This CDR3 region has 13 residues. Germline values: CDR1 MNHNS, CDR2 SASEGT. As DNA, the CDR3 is TGTGCCAGCAGTGAGGGCGAGAACACTGAAGCTTTCTTT. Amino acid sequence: CASSEGENTEAFF.

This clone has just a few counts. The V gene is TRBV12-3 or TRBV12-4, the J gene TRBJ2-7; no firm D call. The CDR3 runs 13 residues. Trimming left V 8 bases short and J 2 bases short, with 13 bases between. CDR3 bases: TGTGCCAGCTCTTACAGCTTAGCCTACGAGCAGTACTTC. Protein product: CASSYSLAYEQYF.

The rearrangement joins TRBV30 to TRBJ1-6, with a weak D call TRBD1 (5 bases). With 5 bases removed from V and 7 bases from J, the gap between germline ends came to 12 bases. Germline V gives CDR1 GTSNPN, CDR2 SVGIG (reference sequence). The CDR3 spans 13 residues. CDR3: CAWSEGWNSPLHF. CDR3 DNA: TGTGCCTGGTCGGAGGGGTGGAATTCACCCCTCCACTTT.

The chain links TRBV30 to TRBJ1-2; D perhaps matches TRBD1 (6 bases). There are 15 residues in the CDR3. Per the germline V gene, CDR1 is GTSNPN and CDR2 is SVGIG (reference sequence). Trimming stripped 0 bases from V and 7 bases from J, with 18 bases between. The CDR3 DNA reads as TGTGCCTGGAGTGTAAAAGGGGCAGGGGCGGGTGGCTACACCTTC. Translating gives CAWSVKGAGAGGYTF.

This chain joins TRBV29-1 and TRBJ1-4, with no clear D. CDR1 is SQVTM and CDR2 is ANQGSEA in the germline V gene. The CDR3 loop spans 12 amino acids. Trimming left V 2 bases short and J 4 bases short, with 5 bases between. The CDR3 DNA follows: TGCAGCGTTGAAACAGATAATGAAAAACTGTTTTTT. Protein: CSVETDNEKLFF.

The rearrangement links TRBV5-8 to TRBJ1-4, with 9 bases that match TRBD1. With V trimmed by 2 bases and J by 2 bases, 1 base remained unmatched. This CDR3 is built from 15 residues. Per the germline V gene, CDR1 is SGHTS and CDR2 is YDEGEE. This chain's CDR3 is CASSFGQGTNEKLFF. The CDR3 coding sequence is TGTGCCAGCAGCTTCGGACAGGGGACTAATGAAAAACTGTTTTTT.

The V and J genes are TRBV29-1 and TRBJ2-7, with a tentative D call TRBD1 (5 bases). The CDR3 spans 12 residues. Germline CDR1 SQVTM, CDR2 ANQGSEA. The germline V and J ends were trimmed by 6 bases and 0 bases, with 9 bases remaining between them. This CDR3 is CSVFDSSYEQYF. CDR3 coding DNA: TGCAGCGTCTTTGACAGCTCCTACGAGCAGTACTTC.

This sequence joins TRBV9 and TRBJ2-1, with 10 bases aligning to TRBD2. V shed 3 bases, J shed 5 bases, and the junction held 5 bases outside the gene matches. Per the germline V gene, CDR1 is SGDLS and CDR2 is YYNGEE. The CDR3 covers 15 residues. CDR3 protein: CASSASGSMNNEQFF. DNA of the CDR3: TGTGCCAGCAGCGCTAGCGGGAGTATGAACAATGAGCAGTTCTTC.

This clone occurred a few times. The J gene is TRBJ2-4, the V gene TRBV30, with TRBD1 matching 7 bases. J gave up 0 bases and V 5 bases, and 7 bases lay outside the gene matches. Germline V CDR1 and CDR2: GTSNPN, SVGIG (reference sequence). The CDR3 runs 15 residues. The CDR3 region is CAWGQGDVAKNIQYF. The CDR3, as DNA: TGTGCCTGGGGGCAGGGGGATGTAGCCAAAAACATTCAGTACTTC.

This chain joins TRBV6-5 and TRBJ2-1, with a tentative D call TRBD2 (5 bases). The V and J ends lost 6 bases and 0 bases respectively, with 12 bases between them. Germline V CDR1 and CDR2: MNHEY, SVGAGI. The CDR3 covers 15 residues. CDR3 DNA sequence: TGTGCCAGCAGCAATCTAGGAGGCTCCTACAATGAGCAGTTCTTC. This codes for CASSNLGGSYNEQFF.

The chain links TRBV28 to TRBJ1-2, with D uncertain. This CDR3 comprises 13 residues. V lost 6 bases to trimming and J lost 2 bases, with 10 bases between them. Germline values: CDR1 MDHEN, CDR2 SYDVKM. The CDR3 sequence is CASRLDTNYGYTF. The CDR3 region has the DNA TGTGCCAGCAGATTAGACACGAACTATGGCTACACCTTC.

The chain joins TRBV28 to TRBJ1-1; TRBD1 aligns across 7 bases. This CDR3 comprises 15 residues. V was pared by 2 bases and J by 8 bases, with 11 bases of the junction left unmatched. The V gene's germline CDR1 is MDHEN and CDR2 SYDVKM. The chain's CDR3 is CASSLGAGTDLEAFF. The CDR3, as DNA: TGTGCCAGCAGTTTAGGGGCAGGGACAGACCTCGAAGCTTTCTTT.

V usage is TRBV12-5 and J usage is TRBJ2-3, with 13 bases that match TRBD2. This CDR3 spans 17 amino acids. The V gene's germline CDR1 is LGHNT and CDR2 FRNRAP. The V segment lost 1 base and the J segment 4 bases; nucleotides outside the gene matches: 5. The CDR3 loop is CASGLDGLAGEPDTQYF. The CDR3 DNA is TGTGCTAGTGGTTTGGACGGACTAGCGGGAGAACCAGATACGCAGTATTTT.

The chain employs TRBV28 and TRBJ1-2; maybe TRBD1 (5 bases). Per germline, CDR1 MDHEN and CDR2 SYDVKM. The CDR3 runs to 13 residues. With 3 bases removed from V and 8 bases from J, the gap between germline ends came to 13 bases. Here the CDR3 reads CASSLEGRRGYTF. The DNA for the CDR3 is TGTGCCAGCAGTTTGGAGGGACGGAGAGGCTACACCTTC.

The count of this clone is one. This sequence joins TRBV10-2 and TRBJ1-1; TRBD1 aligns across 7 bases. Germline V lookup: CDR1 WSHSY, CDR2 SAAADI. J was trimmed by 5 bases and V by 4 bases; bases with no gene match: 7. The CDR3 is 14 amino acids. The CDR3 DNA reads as TGCGCCAGCAGTGCAGACAGGGAAGGAACTGAAGCTTTCTTT. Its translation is CASSADREGTEAFF.

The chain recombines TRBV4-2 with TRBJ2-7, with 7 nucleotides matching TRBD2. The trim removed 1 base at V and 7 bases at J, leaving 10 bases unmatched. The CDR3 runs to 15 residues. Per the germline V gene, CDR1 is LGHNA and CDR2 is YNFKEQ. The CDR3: CASSQGGDYPREQYF. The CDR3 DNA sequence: TGTGCCAGCAGCCAAGGGGGGGACTACCCTCGGGAGCAGTACTTC.

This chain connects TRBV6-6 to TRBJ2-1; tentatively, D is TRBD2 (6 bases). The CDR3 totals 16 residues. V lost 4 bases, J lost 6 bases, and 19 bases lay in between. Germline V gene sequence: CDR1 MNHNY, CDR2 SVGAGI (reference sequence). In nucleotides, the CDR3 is TGTGCCAGCAGTTTCGGGGAGCGGGTGACGCGCAATGAGCAGTTCTTC. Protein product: CASSFGERVTRNEQFF.

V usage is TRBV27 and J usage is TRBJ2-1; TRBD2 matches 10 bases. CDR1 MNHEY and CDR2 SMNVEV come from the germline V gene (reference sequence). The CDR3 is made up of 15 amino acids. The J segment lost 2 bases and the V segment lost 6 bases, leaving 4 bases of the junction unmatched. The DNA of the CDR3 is TGTGCCAGCAGGCGGACTAGCGGTCCCTACAATGAGCAGTTCTTC. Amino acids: CASRRTSGPYNEQFF.

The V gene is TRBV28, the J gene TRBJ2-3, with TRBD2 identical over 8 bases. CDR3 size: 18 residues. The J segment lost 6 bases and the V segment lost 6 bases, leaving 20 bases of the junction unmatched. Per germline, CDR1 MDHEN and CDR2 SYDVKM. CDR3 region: CASSDPQGVSGNQDTQYF. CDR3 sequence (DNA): TGTGCCAGCAGCGACCCGCAAGGGGTTAGCGGGAATCAGGATACGCAGTATTTT.

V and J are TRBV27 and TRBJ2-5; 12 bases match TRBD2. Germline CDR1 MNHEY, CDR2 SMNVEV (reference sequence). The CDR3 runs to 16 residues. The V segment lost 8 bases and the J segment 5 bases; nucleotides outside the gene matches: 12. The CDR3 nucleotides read TGTGCCAGCGGGACAGGACTAGCGGGATTAGTGGAGACCCAGTACTTC. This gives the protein CASGTGLAGLVETQYF.

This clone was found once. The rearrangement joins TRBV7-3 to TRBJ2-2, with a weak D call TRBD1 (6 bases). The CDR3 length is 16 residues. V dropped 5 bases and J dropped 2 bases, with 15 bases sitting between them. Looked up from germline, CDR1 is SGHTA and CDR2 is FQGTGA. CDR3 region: CASSPNGQLNTGELFF. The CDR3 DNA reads TGTGCCAGCAGCCCCAACGGACAGTTAAACACCGGGGAGCTGTTTTTT.

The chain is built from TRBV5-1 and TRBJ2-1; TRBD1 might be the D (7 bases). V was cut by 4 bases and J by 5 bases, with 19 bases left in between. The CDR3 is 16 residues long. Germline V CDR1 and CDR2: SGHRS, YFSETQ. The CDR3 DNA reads TGCGCCAGCAGCACGGACCGACAGGGAGGCCACAATGAGCAGTTCTTC. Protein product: CASSTDRQGGHNEQFF.

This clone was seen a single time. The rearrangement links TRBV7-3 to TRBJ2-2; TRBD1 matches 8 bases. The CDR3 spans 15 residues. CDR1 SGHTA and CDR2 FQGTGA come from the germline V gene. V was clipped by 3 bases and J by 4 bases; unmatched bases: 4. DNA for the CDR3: TGTGCCAGCAGCTTTGCAGGGGGCTCCACCGGGGAGCTGTTTTTT. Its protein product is CASSFAGGSTGELFF.

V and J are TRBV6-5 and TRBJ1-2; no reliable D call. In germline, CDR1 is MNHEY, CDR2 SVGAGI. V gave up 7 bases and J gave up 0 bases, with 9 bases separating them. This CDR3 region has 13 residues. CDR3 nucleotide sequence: TGTGCCAGCATGAGGTCAGCTAACTATGGCTACACCTTC. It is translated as CASMRSANYGYTF.